A single sample gave rise to the 6 T cell receptor beta chains below, sequenced in a study of human T cells and chemical hapten exposure. This sample's time point: patch test 1, 2 weeks after DPC sensitization. Noted treatment: therapeutic diphenylcyclopropenone sensitization with weekly scalp DPC. TCRdb reanalysed the RACE reads using MiXCR and keeps one entry per CDR3 protein. Among some 190,000 distinct CDR3 sequences, around 22% were seen once, and the ten largest hold under 7%. Sample: whole blood, taken in connection with sensitization to the hapten diphenylcyclopropenone (DPC). These receptors came from a woman in her forties or fifties with alopecia areata. Some clones in this sample may be carry-over from other donors' samples.

In its sample, this clonotype was seen many times. The rearrangement uses TRBV20-1 and TRBJ2-5; TRBD2 aligns across 7 bases. The CDR3 has 15 amino acids. V shed 3 bases and J 5 bases; nucleotides not matched to a gene: 12. Per the germline V gene, CDR1 is DFQATT and CDR2 is SNEGSKA (reference sequence). The CDR3 sequence: CSARNDLAAEETQYF. The CDR3 bases are TGCAGTGCTAGGAACGACCTAGCGGCGGAGGAGACCCAGTACTTC.

A few counts support this clonotype. V gene TRBV4-2 combines with J gene TRBJ1-3, with D unclear. The V gene lost 0 bases and the J gene lost 5 bases, with 26 bases spanning the gap. This CDR3 is built from 20 residues. CDR1 is LGHNA and CDR2 is YNFKEQ in the germline V gene. CDR3 nucleotides: TGTGCCAGCAGCCAAGATTTTGCGTCGACCGAGGGAAAATGGAGAAACACCATATATTTT. Translating gives CASSQDFASTEGKWRNTIYF.

This clonotype has more than one count but fewer than ten. The gene calls are TRBV29-1 and TRBJ2-5; D is ambiguous. Per germline, CDR1 SQVTM and CDR2 ANQGSEA. V lost 2 bases, J lost 4 bases, and 5 bases lay in between. The CDR3 contains 11 residues. The CDR3 region has the DNA TGCAGCGTTGAAAGGGCAGAGACCCAGTACTTC. Its protein product is CSVERAETQYF.

V and J are TRBV12-3 or TRBV12-4 and TRBJ1-2; D unclear. V was shortened by 6 bases and J by 2 bases, with 10 bases between the two germline ends. This CDR3 is built from 13 residues. The CDR3 spells CASSTTGNYGYTF. In nucleotides, the CDR3 is TGTGCCAGCAGCACGACCGGGAACTATGGCTACACCTTC.

V is TRBV29-1 and J is TRBJ1-1; D is ambiguous. V was cut by 4 bases and J by 4 bases, with 19 bases left in between. Germline V gives CDR1 SQVTM, CDR2 ANQGSEA. CDR3 length: 15 amino acids. The CDR3 reads CSVGRLAQAGTEAFF. DNA for the CDR3: TGCAGCGTTGGCCGGTTGGCCCAGGCGGGCACTGAAGCTTTCTTT.

The chain uses TRBV3-1 and TRBJ1-5; D is unresolved. V lost 0 bases, J lost 6 bases, and 12 bases lay in between. The CDR3 loop spans 15 amino acids. Germline-derived CDR1 and CDR2 are LGHDT and YNNKEL (reference sequence). CDR3 DNA: TGTGCCAGCAGCCAAGAGCCAGGTTGGGGTCAGCCCCAGCATTTT. It is translated as CASSQEPGWGQPQHF.